This T cell receptor beta chain was sequenced during a study of spatial heterogeneity in lung cancer. The wider study: Each time, sequencing found more beta-chain sequences than alpha-chain sequences.

One entry per CDR3 protein results from TCRdb running MiXCR on the 5' RACE reads. The data show nearly 50,000 distinct CDR3 sequences, approximately 7.6% seen once. Germline lookup yields CDR1 SGDLS and CDR2 YYNGEE. The CDR3 extends over 16 amino acids. Trimming took 4 bases from V and 5 from J; bases not matched to a gene: 13. Time point in this sample: sample taken at primary tumor resection. Material for sequencing was whole RNA from tumor, nontumor lung or frozen PBMC, left unsorted. Sequenced here: PBMCs, sampled at surgery. The receptor was isolated from a female donor with early-stage non-small cell lung cancer. The J gene is TRBJ1-2, the V gene TRBV9; TRBD1 aligns across 8 bases. CDR3 sequence reads: CASSPGDRLQPYGYTF. In nucleotides, the CDR3 is TGTGCCAGCAGCCCTGGGGACAGGTTGCAACCTTATGGCTACACCTTC.